The 20 T cell receptor beta chains presented below share a single source sample, sequenced in a study of blood T cell repertoires in COVID-19. Data came from immunoSEQ multiplex PCR; TCRdb stores just in-frame clones and leaves some out. Counted here are approximately 350,000 clones, 75% to 90% occurring once; the ten biggest clones make up roughly 1%. Material: PBMCs or T cells enriched from blood (not recorded which). Receptor source: a man aged 18 to 30 who had recovered from COVID-19.

The chain joins TRBV19 to TRBJ2-5; 7 bases are shared with TRBD2. CDR1 is LNHDA, CDR2 SQIVND, per germline (reference sequence). With V trimmed by 3 bases and J by 4 bases, 2 bases remained unmatched. The CDR3 consists of 13 residues. CDR3 residues: CASSMGGGETQYF. The CDR3 DNA sequence: TGTGCCAGTAGTATGGGGGGGGGAGAGACCCAGTACTTC.

The CDR3 sequence is CASTITSGQVLNTEAFF. In DNA, the CDR3 is TGCGCCAGCACCATTACCTCAGGACAGGTCCTGAACACTGAAGCTTTCTTT. The rearrangement uses TRBV5-1 and TRBJ1-1; 7 positions match TRBD1. With 6 bases clipped from V and 0 bases from J, the junction kept 14 bases outside the gene matches. This CDR3 contains 17 residues. The V gene's germline CDR1 is SGHRS and CDR2 YFSETQ.

Concerning this clone itself: The sample holds other DNA sequences that translate to the same CDR3. The chain couples TRBV27 to TRBJ2-7, with 9 bases aligning to TRBD1. Germline assignment: CDR1 MNHEY and CDR2 SMNVEV (reference sequence). This CDR3 comprises 12 residues. J gave up 6 bases and V 3 bases, and 0 bases lay outside the gene matches. CDR3 bases: TGTGCCAGCAGTTTGACAGGGGGCGAGCAGTACTTC. Its translation is CASSLTGGEQYF.

The chain couples TRBV28 to TRBJ2-1; 9 bases are a match to TRBD2. Germline-derived CDR1 and CDR2 are MDHEN and SYDVKM. This CDR3 region has 16 residues. The J segment lost 7 bases and the V segment lost 3 bases, leaving 10 bases of the junction unmatched. The CDR3 bases are TGTGCCAGCAGTTTGGGCGGGACTAGCATTAGAAATGAGCAGTTCTTC. It codes for CASSLGGTSIRNEQFF.

The chain employs TRBV5-8 and TRBJ2-7; D is perhaps TRBD1 (6 bases). V shed 4 bases and J shed 2 bases, with 16 bases lying between them. The CDR3 spans 15 residues. Per the germline V gene, CDR1 is SGHTS and CDR2 is YDEGEE. The CDR3 nucleotides are TGTGCCAGCAGCCTCGCCCCGGGACAACCCTACGAGCAGTACTTC. Protein product: CASSLAPGQPYEQYF.

V usage is TRBV28 and J usage is TRBJ2-7; TRBD2 matches at 11 bases. The germline gives CDR1 MDHEN, CDR2 SYDVKM. The CDR3 is 15 amino acids. Trimming removed 3 bases from V and 5 bases from J; junction bases left unmatched: 6. The DNA for the CDR3 is TGTGCCAGCAGTTTCGGGCTAGCGGGAGGCCACGAGCAGTACTTC. Its protein product is CASSFGLAGGHEQYF. The full variable domain, with the rest looked up from reference TRBV28 and TRBJ2-7, is DVKVTQSSRYLVKRTGEKVFLECVQDMDHENMFWYRQDPGLGLRLIYFSYDVKMKEKGDIPEGYSVSREKKERFSLILESASTNQTSMYLCASSFGLAGGHEQYFGPGTRLTVT.

The rearrangement uses TRBV11-1 and TRBJ1-2, with 7 bases matching TRBD1. V shed 1 base, J shed 6 bases, and the junction held 2 bases outside the gene matches. CDR3 length: 13 amino acids. Germline CDR1 SGHAT, CDR2 FQDESV (reference sequence). The DNA for the CDR3 is TGTGCCAGCAGCTTAGGCGGGACAGATGGCTACACCTTC. Amino acid sequence: CASSLGGTDGYTF.

On this clone: The junction shows a germline mismatch at one end, possibly a read error. In the same sample, other DNA sequences code for this CDR3. The chain combines TRBV9 with TRBJ2-2; 8 nucleotides line up with TRBD2. Germline V gives CDR1 SGDLS, CDR2 YYNGEE. The CDR3 has 19 amino acids. The CDR3 coding sequence is TGTGCCAGCAGCCCCCGATTCTTTACTAGCGGCCAGCACACCGGGGAGCTATTTTTT. It yields the protein CASSPRFFTSGQHTGELFF.

CDR3 residues: CASSPGDASSYNEQFF. The CDR3 nucleotides read TGTGCCAGCAGTCCGGGGGACGCAAGCTCCTACAATGAGCAGTTCTTC. The rearrangement uses TRBV28 and TRBJ2-1; D might be TRBD2 (6 bases). V lost 5 bases to trimming and J lost 0 bases, with 14 bases between them. CDR1 and CDR2 (germline): MDHEN, SYDVKM. This CDR3 is built from 16 residues.

V and J are TRBV15 and TRBJ1-3, with TRBD1 matching 8 bases. The length of the CDR3 is 15 residues. The germline gives CDR1 LNHNV, CDR2 YYDKDF (reference sequence). The trim removed 0 bases at V and 9 bases at J, leaving 7 bases unmatched. CDR3 DNA sequence: TGTGCCACCAGCAGAGATTTGGACAGGGAGATCACCATATATTTT. Translated: CATSRDLDREITIYF. Together with reference TRBV15 and TRBJ1-3, the CDR3 gives the full variable domain: DAMVIQNPRYQVTQFGKPVTLSCSQTLNHNVMYWYQQKSSQAPKLLFHYYDKDFNNEADTPDNFQSRRPNTSFCFLDIRSPGLGDTAMYLCATSRDLDREITIYFGEGSWLTVV.

This chain links TRBV19 with TRBJ1-3; D is unclear. Deletions cut 7 bases from V and 9 bases from J, with 19 bases between. Germline V gene lookup returns CDR1 LNHDA and CDR2 SQIVND (reference sequence). The CDR3 spans 14 residues. The CDR3 region is CASTSREGPSTIYF. CDR3 bases: TGTGCCAGTACATCAAGGGAGGGTCCTTCCACCATATATTTT.

The chain couples TRBV7-9 to TRBJ2-1; D may be TRBD1 (6 bases). The CDR3 length is 12 residues. The germline gives CDR1 SEHNR, CDR2 FQNEAQ (reference sequence). Trimming removed 5 bases from V and 9 bases from J, with 11 bases in between. The CDR3 loop is CASSGGGFEQFF. In DNA form, the CDR3 reads TGTGCCAGCAGCGGGGGCGGATTTGAGCAGTTCTTC.

V is TRBV4-2 and J is TRBJ2-7; 7 positions agree with TRBD1. CDR1 is LGHNA, CDR2 YNFKEQ, per germline. The CDR3 contains 16 residues. V shed 0 bases, J shed 4 bases, and the junction held 9 bases outside the gene matches. The CDR3 loop is CASSQESAPTGYEQYF. CDR3 in DNA: TGTGCCAGCAGCCAAGAATCAGCGCCGACAGGGTACGAGCAGTACTTC.

J is TRBJ2-2 and V is TRBV4-3; D might be TRBD1 (6 bases). The CDR3 consists of 16 residues. The ends were cut back, 5 bases at V and 3 bases at J, with 16 bases in the middle. In germline, CDR1 is LGHNA, CDR2 YSLEER. The chain's CDR3 is CASSSGVLGYTGELFF. The DNA for the CDR3 is TGCGCCAGCAGCTCAGGGGTCCTGGGGTACACCGGGGAGCTGTTTTTT.

J is TRBJ2-1 and V is TRBV27, with a weak D call TRBD2 (5 bases). There are 16 residues in the CDR3. Per germline, CDR1 MNHEY and CDR2 SMNVEV (reference sequence). V was pared by 2 bases and J by 5 bases, with 16 bases between. The CDR3 reads CASSLLGDLVNNEQFF. The CDR3 DNA is TGTGCCAGCAGTTTACTCGGGGATCTCGTAAACAATGAGCAGTTCTTC.

The rearrangement uses TRBV5-5 and TRBJ2-7; TRBD2 might be the D (6 bases). Trimming shortened V by 2 bases and J by 5 bases, and 26 bases separated the two germline ends. The CDR3 loop spans 18 amino acids. Germline CDR1 is SGHKS and CDR2 is YYEKEE (reference sequence). This chain's CDR3 is CASSFYGRPDRDRNEQYF. DNA for the CDR3: TGTGCCAGCAGCTTTTATGGGAGGCCGGATCGCGACCGGAACGAGCAGTACTTC.

CDR3 coding DNA: TGCAGCGCTACCGGGACAGGGGGCTACGAGCAGTACTTC. Its translation: CSATGTGGYEQYF. The chain combines TRBV29-1 with TRBJ2-7; 11 bases are a match to TRBD1. The CDR3 is 13 residues long. The trim removed 7 bases at V and 3 bases at J, leaving 5 bases unmatched. The germline gives CDR1 SQVTM, CDR2 ANQGSEA.

This clone was seen a handful of times. The rearrangement uses TRBV6-5 and TRBJ1-1, with TRBD1 matching 10 bases. Germline CDR1 and CDR2: MNHEY and SVGAGI. Trimming at V came to 5 bases and at J to 10 bases, leaving 10 bases not matched to a gene. There are 14 residues in the CDR3. The CDR3 DNA follows: TGTGCCAGCAGTCCCGCCGGACAGGGGGTCGGAGCTTTCTTT. Protein product: CASSPAGQGVGAFF.

This clone was counted once. The rearrangement links TRBV19 to TRBJ2-1; perhaps TRBD2 as D (7 bases). In germline, CDR1 is LNHDA, CDR2 SQIVND (reference sequence). This CDR3 spans 23 amino acids. V shed 3 bases and J shed 4 bases, with 37 bases lying between them. CDR3 DNA: TGTGCCAGTAGTATCATGAGGGGGACACACTTGTGGGCGGGAGTCATTGATTACAATGAGCAGTTCTTC. Its protein product is CASSIMRGTHLWAGVIDYNEQFF.

The chain is built from TRBV4-2 and TRBJ2-1; 7 bases fit TRBD2. Germline V lookup: CDR1 LGHNA, CDR2 YNFKEQ. This CDR3 spans 12 amino acids. Unmatched junction bases numbered 4, after V lost 4 bases and J lost 10 bases. In nucleotides, the CDR3 is TGTGCCAGCAGCCTTAGCGGGCGGGAGCAGTTCTTC. It specifies CASSLSGREQFF.